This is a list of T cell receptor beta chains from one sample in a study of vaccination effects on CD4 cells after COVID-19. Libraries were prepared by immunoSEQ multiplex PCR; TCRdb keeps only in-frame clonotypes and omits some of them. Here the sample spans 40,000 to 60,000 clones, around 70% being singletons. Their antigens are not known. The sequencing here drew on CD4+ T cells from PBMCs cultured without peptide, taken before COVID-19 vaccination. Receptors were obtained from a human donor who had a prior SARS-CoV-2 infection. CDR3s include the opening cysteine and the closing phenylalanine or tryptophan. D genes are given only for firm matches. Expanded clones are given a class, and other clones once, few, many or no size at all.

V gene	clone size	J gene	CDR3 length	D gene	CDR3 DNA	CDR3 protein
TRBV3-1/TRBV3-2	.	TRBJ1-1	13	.	TGTGCCAGCAGCCGCCGGGGGAACACTGAAGCTTTCTTT	CASSRRGNTEAFF
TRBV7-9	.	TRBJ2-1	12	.	TGTGCCAGCAGCTTAGCAGAATATCGGCAGTTCTTC	CASSLAEYRQFF
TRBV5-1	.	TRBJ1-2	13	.	TGCGCCAGCAGCTTGGGGAACAGGGATGGCTACACCTTC	CASSLGNRDGYTF
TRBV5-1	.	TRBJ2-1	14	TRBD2	TGCGCCAGCAGCGAACCGACTAGCGGGGGGGGGCAGTTCTTC	CASSEPTSGGGQFF
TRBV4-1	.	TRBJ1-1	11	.	TGCGCCAGCAGCCAAGATAAGGAAGCTTTCTTT	CASSQDKEAFF
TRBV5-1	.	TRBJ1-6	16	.	TGCGCCAGCAGTTATCTGGCGGGCAGTTATAATTCACCCCTCCACTTT	CASSYLAGSYNSPLHF
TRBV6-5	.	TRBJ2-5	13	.	TGTGCCAGCAGGATAAGGGTGGGTGAGACCCAGTACTTC	CASRIRVGETQYF
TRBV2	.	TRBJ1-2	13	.	TGTGCCAGCAGTGGAGGACGGAACTATGGCTACACCTTC	CASSGGRNYGYTF
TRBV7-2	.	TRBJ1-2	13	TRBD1	TGTGCCACCCGACAGGGCCTGGGCTATGGCTACACCTTC	CATRQGLGYGYTF
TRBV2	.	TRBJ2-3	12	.	TGTGCCAGCAGCGAAGGTTCAAATACGCAGTATTTT	CASSEGSNTQYF
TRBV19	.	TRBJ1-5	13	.	TGTGCCAGTAGTCGGTATACCAATCAGCCCCAGCATTTT	CASSRYTNQPQHF
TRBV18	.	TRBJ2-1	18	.	TGTGCCAGCTCACCACCGTTGGGGTCTCACCTGAACTCCAATGAGCAGTTCTTC	CASSPPLGSHLNSNEQFF
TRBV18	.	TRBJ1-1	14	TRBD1	TGTGCCAGCTCACCTTATCCAGGGGGCTCTGAAGCTTTCTTT	CASSPYPGGSEAFF
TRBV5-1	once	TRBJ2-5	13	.	TGCGCCAGCAGCTTGGACGTGGGAGAGACCCAGTACTTC	CASSLDVGETQYF
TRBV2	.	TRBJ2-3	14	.	TGTGCCAGCAGTCCTAGGACAGTTTCAGATACGCAGTATTTT	CASSPRTVSDTQYF
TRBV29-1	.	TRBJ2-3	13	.	TGCAGCGCCACGGGGACTGATACAGATACGCAGTATTTT	CSATGTDTDTQYF
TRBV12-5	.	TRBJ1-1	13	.	TGTGCTAGTGGTTGGGGGAGTCACACTGAAGCTTTCTTT	CASGWGSHTEAFF
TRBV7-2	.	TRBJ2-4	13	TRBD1	TGTGCCAGCAGTCGACAGGGAACTAACATTCAGTACTTC	CASSRQGTNIQYF
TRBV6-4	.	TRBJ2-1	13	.	TGTGCCAGCAGTCCCTTTAGGGGGAATGAGCAGTTCTTC	CASSPFRGNEQFF
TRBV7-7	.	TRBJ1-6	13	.	TGTGCTAGCAGCCGGGACTATAATTCACCCCTCCACTTT	CASSRDYNSPLHF
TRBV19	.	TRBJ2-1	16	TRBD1	TGTGCCAGTAGTCTCCCACCGGGACAGTCCTACAATGAGCAGTTCTTC	CASSLPPGQSYNEQFF
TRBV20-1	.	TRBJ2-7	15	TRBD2	TGCAGTGCTAGTACGAGCGGGGGGCACTCCTACGAGCAGTACTTC	CSASTSGGHSYEQYF
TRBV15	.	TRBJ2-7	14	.	TGTGCCACCAGCAGAGATGCCTGGGCCTACGAGCAGTACTTC	CATSRDAWAYEQYF
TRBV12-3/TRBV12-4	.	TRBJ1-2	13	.	TGTGCCAGCACCCTTGGGGGGACCTATGGCTACACCTTC	CASTLGGTYGYTF
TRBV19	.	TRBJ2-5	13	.	TGTGCCAGCGGGACGAGACCCCAAGAGACCCAGTACTTC	CASGTRPQETQYF
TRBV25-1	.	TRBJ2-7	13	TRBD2	TGTGCCAGCAGTCTAGCGGGAGCCTACGAGCAGTACTTC	CASSLAGAYEQYF
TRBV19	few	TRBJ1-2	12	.	TGTGCCAGTCAATCAGACTCCTCCGGCTACACCTTC	CASQSDSSGYTF
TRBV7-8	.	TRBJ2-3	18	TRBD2	TGTGCCAGCAGCTTAGAGGCGGGGGGGGTCGGGGGCACAGATACGCAGTATTTT	CASSLEAGGVGGTDTQYF
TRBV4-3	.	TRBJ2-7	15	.	TGCGCCAGCAGCCAAGGGTGGTTATTCGGCGGCGAGCAGTACTTC	CASSQGWLFGGEQYF
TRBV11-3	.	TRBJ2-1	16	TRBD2	TGTGCCAGCAGCTTGCATGGCGGGAGGGCGGGAAATGAGCAGTTCTTC	CASSLHGGRAGNEQFF
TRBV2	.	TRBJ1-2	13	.	TGTGCCAGCATGGAGGGCACCTGGCACGGCTACACCTTC	CASMEGTWHGYTF
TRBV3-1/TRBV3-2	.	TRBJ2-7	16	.	TGTGCCAGCAGCCAAGGTATGTACGGGGAGTCCTACGAGCAGTACTTC	CASSQGMYGESYEQYF
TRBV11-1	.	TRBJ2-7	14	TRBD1	TGTGCCAGCAGCCACGGACAGGGGGTGAGGGAGCAGTACTTC	CASSHGQGVREQYF
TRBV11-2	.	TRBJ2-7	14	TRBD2	TGTGCCAGCAGCTCATCGGGAGGGGGGCGCGAGCAGTACTTC	CASSSSGGGREQYF
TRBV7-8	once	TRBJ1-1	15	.	TGTGCCAGCAGCCCCCGGGCGGGGGGCGGTACTGAAGCTTTCTTT	CASSPRAGGGTEAFF
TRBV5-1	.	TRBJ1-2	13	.	TGCGCCAGCAGTAGGGCAGACAACTATGGCTACACCTTC	CASSRADNYGYTF
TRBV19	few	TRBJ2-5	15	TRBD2	TGTGCCAGTAGTATGTCTAGCGGGATCCAAGAGACCCAGTACTTC	CASSMSSGIQETQYF
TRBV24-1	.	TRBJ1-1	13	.	TGTGCCACCCCTACAGCAGACCACACTGAAGCTTTCTTT	CATPTADHTEAFF
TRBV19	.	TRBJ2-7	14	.	TGTGCCAGTAGTATAGAGGGACCGGACTACGAGCAGTACTTC	CASSIEGPDYEQYF
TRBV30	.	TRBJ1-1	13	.	TGTGCCTGGAGGCTGACACTGGAAACTGAAGCTTTCTTT	CAWRLTLETEAFF
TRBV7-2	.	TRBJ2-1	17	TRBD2	TGTGCCAGCAGCCCCGTGACTAGCGGGAGCCCCTACAATGAGCAGTTCTTC	CASSPVTSGSPYNEQFF
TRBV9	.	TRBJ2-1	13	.	TGTGCCAGCAGCGTAGCAGTGTACAATGAGCAGTTCTTC	CASSVAVYNEQFF
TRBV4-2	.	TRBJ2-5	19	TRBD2	TGTGCCAGCAGCCAAGATTGGGTGACTAGCGGGGGACTCCAAGAGACCCAGTACTTC	CASSQDWVTSGGLQETQYF
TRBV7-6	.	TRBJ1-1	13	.	TGTGCCAGCAGCTTCGGTGATTCGGCTGAAGCTTTCTTT	CASSFGDSAEAFF
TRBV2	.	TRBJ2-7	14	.	TGTGCCAGCAGTGAGGTCAGGGGTTCCTACGAGCAGTACTTC	CASSEVRGSYEQYF
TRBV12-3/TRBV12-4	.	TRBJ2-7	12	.	TGTGCCAGCAGTTTAGTCAGGGTCGAGCAGTACTTC	CASSLVRVEQYF
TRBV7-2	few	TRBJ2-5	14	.	TGTGCCAGCCGTTCCGCGGCTAGCCTAGAGACCCAGTACTTC	CASRSAASLETQYF
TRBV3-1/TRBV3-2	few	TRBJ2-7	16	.	TGTGCCAGCAGCCAGCTCGGATCGGGGTTTCACTACGAGCAGTACTTC	CASSQLGSGFHYEQYF
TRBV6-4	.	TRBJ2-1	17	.	TGTGCCAGCAGTGACTCCAGGCTAGCGAGTACCTACAATGAGCAGTTCTTC	CASSDSRLASTYNEQFF